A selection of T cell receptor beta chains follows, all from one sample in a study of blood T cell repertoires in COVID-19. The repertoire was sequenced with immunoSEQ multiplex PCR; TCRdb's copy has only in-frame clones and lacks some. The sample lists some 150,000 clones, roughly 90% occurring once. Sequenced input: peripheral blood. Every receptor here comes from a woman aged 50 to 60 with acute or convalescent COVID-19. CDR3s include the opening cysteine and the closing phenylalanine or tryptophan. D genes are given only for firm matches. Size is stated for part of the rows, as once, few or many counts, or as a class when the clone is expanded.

cdr3_aa: CASSLLRGEQYF; cdr3_nt: TGTGCCAGCAGCTTATTGAGGGGGGAGCAGTACTTC; d_call: .; j_call: TRBJ2-7; v_call: TRBV13; clone_size: .
cdr3_aa: CSVDVRLAGSTDTQYF; cdr3_nt: TGCAGCGTTGATGTACGGCTAGCGGGGAGCACAGATACGCAGTATTTT; d_call: TRBD2; j_call: TRBJ2-3; v_call: TRBV29-1; clone_size: once
cdr3_aa: CASREKLAGQEQFF; cdr3_nt: TGTGCCAGCAGAGAGAAACTAGCGGGCCAGGAGCAGTTCTTC; d_call: TRBD2; j_call: TRBJ2-1; v_call: TRBV2; clone_size: .
cdr3_aa: CASSRGGEQFF; cdr3_nt: TGCGCCAGCAGTCGGGGGGGTGAGCAGTTCTTC; d_call: TRBD2; j_call: TRBJ2-1; v_call: TRBV10-1; clone_size: .
cdr3_aa: CASSLARPGNTEAFF; cdr3_nt: TGTGCCAGCAGTTTAGCCAGGCCCGGGAACACTGAAGCTTTCTTT; d_call: .; j_call: TRBJ1-1; v_call: TRBV27; clone_size: .
cdr3_aa: CASRELMTGQIAQYF; cdr3_nt: TGTGCCAGCAGAGAACTGATGACTGGACAGATAGCGCAGTATTTT; d_call: .; j_call: TRBJ2-3; v_call: TRBV28; clone_size: .
cdr3_aa: CASSERRDRNEKLFF; cdr3_nt: TGTGCCAGCAGTGAGCGCCGGGACAGGAATGAAAAACTGTTTTTT; d_call: TRBD1; j_call: TRBJ1-4; v_call: TRBV6-1; clone_size: .
cdr3_aa: CASSGAGAMNEQYF; cdr3_nt: TGCGCCAGCAGCGGAGCGGGAGCGATGAACGAGCAGTACTTC; d_call: TRBD2; j_call: TRBJ2-7; v_call: TRBV5-1; clone_size: .
cdr3_aa: CASSVSGFGVYEQYF; cdr3_nt: TGTGCCAGCAGCGTCTCAGGTTTCGGGGTCTACGAGCAGTACTTC; d_call: .; j_call: TRBJ2-7; v_call: TRBV9; clone_size: .
cdr3_aa: CASSLSLAIHNEQFF; cdr3_nt: TGTGCCAGCAGCTTATCACTAGCGATCCACAATGAGCAGTTCTTC; d_call: TRBD2; j_call: TRBJ2-1; v_call: TRBV7-3; clone_size: .
cdr3_aa: CASSLVEGARGNTIYF; cdr3_nt: TGCGCCAGCAGCTTGGTGGAGGGGGCGAGGGGAAACACCATATATTTT; d_call: TRBD1; j_call: TRBJ1-3; v_call: TRBV5-1; clone_size: .
cdr3_aa: CASSYSVVQAYEQYF; cdr3_nt: TGTGCCAGCAGTTACTCGGTTGTACAGGCCTACGAGCAGTACTTC; d_call: .; j_call: TRBJ2-7; v_call: TRBV6-5; clone_size: once
cdr3_aa: CASSLARTGGYVDTQYF; cdr3_nt: TGTGCCAGCAGCTTGGCCCGGACAGGGGGTTATGTAGATACGCAGTATTTT; d_call: TRBD1; j_call: TRBJ2-3; v_call: TRBV5-8; clone_size: .
cdr3_aa: CASSLLQGVNEQYF; cdr3_nt: TGTGCCAGCAGCTTGTTACAGGGTGTCAACGAGCAGTACTTC; d_call: .; j_call: TRBJ2-7; v_call: TRBV5-4; clone_size: .
cdr3_aa: CASSQGLALYEQYF; cdr3_nt: TGTGCCAGCAGTCAGGGACTAGCGCTGTACGAGCAGTACTTC; d_call: TRBD2; j_call: TRBJ2-7; v_call: TRBV28; clone_size: few
cdr3_aa: CASSLTQVYSPLHF; cdr3_nt: TGTGCCAGCAGTTTAACGCAGGTGTATTCACCCCTCCACTTT; d_call: .; j_call: TRBJ1-6; v_call: TRBV27; clone_size: .
cdr3_aa: CASSLSGQGGQPQHF; cdr3_nt: TGTGCCAGCAGTTTATCGGGACAGGGAGGACAGCCCCAGCATTTT; d_call: TRBD1; j_call: TRBJ1-5; v_call: TRBV28; clone_size: few
cdr3_aa: CASSPYGRASYEQYF; cdr3_nt: TGTGCCAGCAGTCCCTACGGCAGGGCCTCCTACGAGCAGTACTTC; d_call: .; j_call: TRBJ2-7; v_call: TRBV28; clone_size: .
cdr3_aa: CSVETSRGTDTQYF; cdr3_nt: TGCAGCGTTGAAACTAGCCGAGGGACAGATACGCAGTATTTT; d_call: .; j_call: TRBJ2-3; v_call: TRBV29-1; clone_size: .
cdr3_aa: CASSVEQVLSGANVLTF; cdr3_nt: TGTGCCAGCAGCGTAGAACAGGTTCTCTCTGGGGCCAACGTCCTGACTTTC; d_call: .; j_call: TRBJ2-6; v_call: TRBV9; clone_size: .
cdr3_aa: CASSTTVNEKLFF; cdr3_nt: TGTGCCAGCAGTACGACAGTTAATGAAAAACTGTTTTTT; d_call: .; j_call: TRBJ1-4; v_call: TRBV28; clone_size: .
cdr3_aa: CASSFDRGARSFYGYTF; cdr3_nt: TGTGCCAGCAGCTTTGACAGGGGAGCCCGGAGCTTCTATGGCTACACCTTC; d_call: TRBD1; j_call: TRBJ1-2; v_call: TRBV11-2; clone_size: once
cdr3_aa: CASSQSPGTSGSTDTQYF; cdr3_nt: TGTGCCAGCAGTCAAAGTCCCGGGACTAGCGGCAGCACAGATACGCAGTATTTT; d_call: TRBD2; j_call: TRBJ2-3; v_call: TRBV7-3; clone_size: .
cdr3_aa: CASSLSLYGAFF; cdr3_nt: TGTGCCAGCAGCCTCTCGCTCTATGGAGCTTTCTTT; d_call: .; j_call: TRBJ1-1; v_call: TRBV7-2; clone_size: .
cdr3_aa: CAWVDQGESTDTQYF; cdr3_nt: TGTGCCTGGGTAGATCAGGGGGAGAGCACAGATACGCAGTATTTT; d_call: TRBD1; j_call: TRBJ2-3; v_call: TRBV30; clone_size: .
cdr3_aa: CASSSRLAGMVYF; cdr3_nt: TGTGCCAGCAGCTCCAGACTAGCGGGCATGGTGTACTTC; d_call: TRBD2; j_call: TRBJ2-7; v_call: TRBV4-2; clone_size: few
cdr3_aa: CASSWLSTTSEGKLFF; cdr3_nt: TGTGCCAGCAGCTGGCTGTCGACCACCTCAGAGGGAAAACTGTTTTTT; d_call: .; j_call: TRBJ1-4; v_call: TRBV7-9; clone_size: .
cdr3_aa: CASSVELAGGEQFF; cdr3_nt: TGTGCCAGCAGCGTAGAGCTAGCGGGAGGGGAGCAGTTCTTC; d_call: TRBD2; j_call: TRBJ2-1; v_call: TRBV9; clone_size: .
cdr3_aa: CASSIGTNPGNTIYF; cdr3_nt: TGTGCCAGTAGTATTGGTACAAACCCTGGAAACACCATATATTTT; d_call: .; j_call: TRBJ1-3; v_call: TRBV19; clone_size: .
cdr3_aa: CASSYGTSGYNEQFF; cdr3_nt: TGTGCCAGCAGTTACGGGACTAGCGGCTACAATGAGCAGTTCTTC; d_call: TRBD2; j_call: TRBJ2-1; v_call: TRBV6-6; clone_size: .
cdr3_aa: CASTPRGFAKNIQYF; cdr3_nt: TGTGCCAGTACCCCTCGAGGTTTCGCCAAAAACATTCAGTACTTC; d_call: .; j_call: TRBJ2-4; v_call: TRBV19; clone_size: .
cdr3_aa: CASSQGWTGPTYEQYF; cdr3_nt: TGTGCCAGCAGCCAAGGTTGGACAGGACCCACCTACGAGCAGTACTTC; d_call: TRBD1; j_call: TRBJ2-7; v_call: TRBV3-1/TRBV3-2; clone_size: .
cdr3_aa: CAWSMTGYYEQYF; cdr3_nt: TGTGCCTGGAGTATGACAGGTTACTACGAGCAGTACTTC; d_call: .; j_call: TRBJ2-7; v_call: TRBV30; clone_size: .
cdr3_aa: CASSKGQGYNQPQHF; cdr3_nt: TGTGCCAGCAGTAAGGGACAGGGGTACAATCAGCCCCAGCATTTT; d_call: TRBD1; j_call: TRBJ1-5; v_call: TRBV6-1; clone_size: .
cdr3_aa: CASSLLQGARQPQHF; cdr3_nt: TGTGCCAGCAGCTTACTACAGGGGGCGCGTCAGCCCCAGCATTTT; d_call: TRBD1; j_call: TRBJ1-5; v_call: TRBV7-8; clone_size: many
cdr3_aa: CASSPRVYGYTF; cdr3_nt: TGTGCCAGCAGTCCCCGGGTCTATGGCTACACCTTC; d_call: .; j_call: TRBJ1-2; v_call: TRBV6-5; clone_size: .
cdr3_aa: CAISDSQSTGELFF; cdr3_nt: TGTGCCATCAGTGACTCCCAGTCCACCGGGGAGCTGTTTTTT; d_call: .; j_call: TRBJ2-2; v_call: TRBV10-3; clone_size: .
cdr3_aa: CASAPQGGGINEQFF; cdr3_nt: TGTGCTAGTGCCCCACAGGGGGGGGGAATAAATGAGCAGTTCTTC; d_call: .; j_call: TRBJ2-1; v_call: TRBV12-5; clone_size: .
cdr3_aa: CAFSGTGLNSPLHF; cdr3_nt: TGTGCCTTTTCCGGGACAGGGCTTAATTCACCCCTCCACTTT; d_call: TRBD1; j_call: TRBJ1-6; v_call: TRBV30; clone_size: .
cdr3_aa: CAWSTLPPGQPNSGANVLTF; cdr3_nt: TGTGCCTGGAGTACCTTGCCCCCCGGACAGCCCAACTCTGGGGCCAACGTCCTGACTTTC; d_call: .; j_call: TRBJ2-6; v_call: TRBV30; clone_size: once
cdr3_aa: CASRESGSTEAFF; cdr3_nt: TGTGCCAGCAGGGAGTCGGGGAGCACTGAAGCTTTCTTT; d_call: .; j_call: TRBJ1-1; v_call: TRBV25-1; clone_size: .